This TCR beta chain came from a study of blood T cell repertoires in COVID-19. Study as a whole: The study drew acute and convalescent COVID-19 samples from the United States, Italy and Spain. PBMCs, B-cell-depleted T cells, or T cells provided the cDNA or gDNA that made up the material.

This CDR3 comprises 16 residues. V was pared by 0 bases and J by 2 bases, with 14 bases between. Germline V CDR1 and CDR2: SGHRS, YFSETQ. Per the original data handling: Amplified reference gene primers provided the basis for estimating nucleated cell counts. Generated by immunoSEQ multiplex PCR, the TCRdb table keeps only in-frame clones and is missing some. V, J and clone size were drawn from that table, and D and trimming were deduced from the DNA. Of about 160,000 clones in the sample, roughly 85% are singletons; the top ten hold about 3.3%. The TCR comes from a human donor with acute or convalescent COVID-19. The donor label of this sample is uncertain. V and J are TRBV5-1 and TRBJ1-1; D is perhaps TRBD1 (5 bases). Material: peripheral blood. CDR3 in amino acids: CASSLVPMTANTEAFF. CDR3 nucleotide sequence: TGCGCCAGCAGCTTGGTGCCAATGACAGCCAACACTGAAGCTTTCTTT.